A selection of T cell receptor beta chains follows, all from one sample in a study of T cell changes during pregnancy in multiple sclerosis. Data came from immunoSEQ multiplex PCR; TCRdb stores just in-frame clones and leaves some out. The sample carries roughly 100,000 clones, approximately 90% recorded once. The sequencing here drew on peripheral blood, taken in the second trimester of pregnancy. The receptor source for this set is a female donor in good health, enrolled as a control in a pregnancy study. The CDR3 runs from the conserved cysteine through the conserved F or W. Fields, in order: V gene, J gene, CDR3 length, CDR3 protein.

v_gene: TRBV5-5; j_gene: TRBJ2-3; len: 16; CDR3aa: CASSLGSSGRTDTQYF
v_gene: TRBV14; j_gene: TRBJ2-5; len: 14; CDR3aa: CASSQAGVRETQYF
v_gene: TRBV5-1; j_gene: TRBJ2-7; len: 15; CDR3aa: CASSLAGHGFGEQYF
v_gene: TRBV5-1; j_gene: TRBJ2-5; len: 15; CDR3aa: CASSGPGTRGETQYF
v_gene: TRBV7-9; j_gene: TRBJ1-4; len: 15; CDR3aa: CASSLGQGYNEKLFF
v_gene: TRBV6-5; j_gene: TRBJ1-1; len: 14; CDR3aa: CASRSTGGITEAFF
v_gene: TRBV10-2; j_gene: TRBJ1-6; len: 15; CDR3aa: CASRLDRARGSPLHF
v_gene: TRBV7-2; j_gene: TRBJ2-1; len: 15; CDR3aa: CASSPQRSSYNEQFF
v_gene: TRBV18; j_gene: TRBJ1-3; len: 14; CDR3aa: CASSPPGGDRYFYF
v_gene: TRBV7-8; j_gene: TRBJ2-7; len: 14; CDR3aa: CASSVTRPGYEQYF
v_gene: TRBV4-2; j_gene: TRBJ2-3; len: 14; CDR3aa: CASSHGLLTDTQYF
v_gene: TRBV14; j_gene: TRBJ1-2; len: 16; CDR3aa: CASSQETGGLSYGYTF
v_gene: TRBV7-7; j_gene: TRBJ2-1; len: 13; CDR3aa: CASSSSGDNEQFF
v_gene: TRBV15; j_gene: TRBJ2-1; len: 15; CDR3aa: CATSRDRAGANEQFF
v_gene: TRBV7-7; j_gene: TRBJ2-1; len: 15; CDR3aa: CASSLGLAGLDEQFF
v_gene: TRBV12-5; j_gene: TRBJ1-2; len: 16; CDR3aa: CASGSGNRGFDYGYTF
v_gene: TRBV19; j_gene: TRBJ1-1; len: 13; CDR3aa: CASSIPGNTEAFF
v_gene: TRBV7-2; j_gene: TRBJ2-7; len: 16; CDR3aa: CASSPRGQGGSYEQYF
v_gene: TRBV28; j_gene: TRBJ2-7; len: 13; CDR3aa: CASSPSPPYEQYF
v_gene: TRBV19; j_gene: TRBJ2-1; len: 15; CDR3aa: CASSIQAGGRYEQFF
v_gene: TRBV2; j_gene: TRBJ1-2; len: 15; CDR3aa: CASREAGLTPRGYTF
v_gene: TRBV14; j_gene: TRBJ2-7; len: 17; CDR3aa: CASSQGGLAGSRYEQYF
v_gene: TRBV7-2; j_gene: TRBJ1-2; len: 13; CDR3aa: CASSLTAGEGYTF
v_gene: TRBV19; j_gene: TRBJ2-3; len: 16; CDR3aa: CASSLRLAGQTDTQYF
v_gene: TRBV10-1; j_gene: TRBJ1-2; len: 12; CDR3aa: CASSDSNYGYTF
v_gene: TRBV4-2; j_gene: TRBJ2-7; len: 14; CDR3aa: CASSPRTGSYEQYF
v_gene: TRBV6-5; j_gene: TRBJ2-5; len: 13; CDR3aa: CASRTGGGETQYF
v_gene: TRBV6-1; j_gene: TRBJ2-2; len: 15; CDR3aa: CASSPNPGDTGELFF
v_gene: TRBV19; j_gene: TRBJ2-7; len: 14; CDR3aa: CASSMGGTAYEQYF
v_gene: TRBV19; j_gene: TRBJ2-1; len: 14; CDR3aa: CASNPGAGENEQFF
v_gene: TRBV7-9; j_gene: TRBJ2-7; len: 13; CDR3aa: CASSSLVSSEQYF
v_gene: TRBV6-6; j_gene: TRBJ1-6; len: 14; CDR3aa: CASSSGRTNSPLHF
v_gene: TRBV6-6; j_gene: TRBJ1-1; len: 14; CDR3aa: CASSLAGMNTEAFF
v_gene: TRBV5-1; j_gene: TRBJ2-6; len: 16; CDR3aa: CASSLAGSPGANVLTF
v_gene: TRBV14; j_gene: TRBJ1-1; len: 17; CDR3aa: CASSQDWRRLLNTEAFF
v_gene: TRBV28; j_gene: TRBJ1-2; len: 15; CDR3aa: CASSADSLPDYGYTF
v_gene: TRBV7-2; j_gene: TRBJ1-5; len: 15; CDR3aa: CASSLGRQGNQPQHF